These 14 T cell receptor beta chains originate from one sample sequenced in a study of blood T cell repertoires in COVID-19. The protocol was immunoSEQ multiplex PCR, while the TCRdb copy is restricted to in-frame clones and leaves out a portion. The profile covers a few hundred thousand clones, with roughly nine tenths appearing a single time and 8.5% to 14% taken by the ten largest. Sequencing input: peripheral blood. The receptors were gathered from a woman in her 30s with COVID-19, enrolled during active disease.

The rearrangement joins TRBV14 to TRBJ1-2, with 7 positions matching TRBD1. Germline V CDR1 and CDR2: SGHDN, FVKESK. The CDR3 length is 16 residues. Unmatched junction bases numbered 10, after V lost 2 bases and J lost 4 bases. Written as DNA, the CDR3 is TGTGCCAGCAGCCAACCAAATCGCAGGGGGACCTATGGCTACACCTTC. Amino acid sequence: CASSQPNRRGTYGYTF.

The chain uses TRBV7-2 and TRBJ1-3, with D uncertain. CDR1 is SGHTA, CDR2 FQGNSA, per germline. V gave up 0 bases and J gave up 0 bases, with 6 bases separating them. The CDR3 has 15 residues. CDR3 loop: CASSLAGLSGNTIYF. CDR3 DNA: TGTGCCAGCAGCTTAGCCGGTCTCTCTGGAAACACCATATATTTT.

V and J are TRBV2 and TRBJ2-3; D might be TRBD1 (6 bases). Germline-derived CDR1 and CDR2 are SNHLY and FYNNEI. V was cut by 6 bases and J by 0 bases, with 13 bases left in between. CDR3 length: 15 residues. The CDR3 here is CASSRQALSTDTQYF. CDR3 coding DNA: TGTGCCAGCAGCAGACAGGCCCTTAGCACAGATACGCAGTATTTT.

The J gene is TRBJ1-1, the V gene TRBV7-8; no definite D call. V was clipped by 1 base and J by 0 bases, with 9 bases between them. CDR3 length: 15 amino acids. The germline V gene has CDR1 SGHVS and CDR2 FQNEAQ. The CDR3 protein is CASSLDQKMNTEAFF. The CDR3 region has the DNA TGTGCCAGCAGCTTAGATCAGAAAATGAACACTGAAGCTTTCTTT.

This rearrangement joins TRBV5-8 to TRBJ1-6, with 9 bases that match TRBD1. In germline, CDR1 is SGHTS, CDR2 YDEGEE. This CDR3 comprises 13 residues. Unmatched junction bases numbered 2, after V lost 4 bases and J lost 9 bases. DNA for the CDR3: TGTGCCAGCAGCACGACAGGGGGTTCACCCCTCCACTTT. Protein sequence: CASSTTGGSPLHF.

The chain uses TRBV19 and TRBJ2-6; TRBD1 matches at 7 bases. Germline V gene lookup returns CDR1 LNHDA and CDR2 SQIVND (reference sequence). With V trimmed by 5 bases and J by 19 bases, 5 bases remained unmatched. This CDR3 region has 10 residues. The DNA of the CDR3 is TGTGCCAGTAGTGCCGGACAGGTAACTTTC. This translates into CASSAGQVTF.

This chain uses TRBV5-4 with TRBJ2-3; 7 bases are a match to TRBD1. This CDR3 is built from 14 residues. The germline gives CDR1 SGHNT, CDR2 YYREEE (reference sequence). J lost 4 bases, V lost 3 bases, and 5 bases had no gene match. CDR3 in amino acids: CASSYKGGPDTQYF. The CDR3 DNA reads TGTGCCAGCAGCTACAAAGGGGGCCCAGATACGCAGTATTTT.

The V call is TRBV7-9, the J call TRBJ2-5, with 7 bases aligning to TRBD2. Germline CDR1 is SEHNR and CDR2 is FQNEAQ (reference sequence). The CDR3 consists of 13 residues. V shed 5 bases, J shed 4 bases, and the junction held 4 bases outside the gene matches. In DNA form, the CDR3 reads TGTGCCAGCAGCCCGGGACTACCAGAGACCCAGTACTTC. The encoded protein is CASSPGLPETQYF.

This clone has only one observation. The V call is TRBV7-9, the J call TRBJ2-1; no clear D. Germline CDR1 is SEHNR and CDR2 is FQNEAQ (reference sequence). V gave up 6 bases and J gave up 0 bases, with 12 bases separating them. CDR3 size: 15 residues. CDR3 sequence reads: CASSRLASSYNEQFF. In DNA form, the CDR3 reads TGTGCCAGCAGTCGACTTGCTAGCTCCTACAATGAGCAGTTCTTC.

J is TRBJ2-7 and V is TRBV10-3; 14 nucleotides line up with TRBD2. Germline CDR1 ENHRY, CDR2 SYGVKD. With V trimmed by 0 bases and J by 6 bases, 4 bases remained unmatched. The CDR3 length is 16 residues. CDR3 sequence reads: CAISESTSGGAGEQYF. Here the CDR3 DNA reads TGTGCCATCAGTGAGTCGACTAGCGGGGGGGCGGGCGAGCAGTACTTC.

This chain uses TRBV19 with TRBJ1-4, with D unresolved. V lost 1 base and J lost 13, with 7 bases in between. Germline V gene sequence: CDR1 LNHDA, CDR2 SQIVND (reference sequence). The CDR3 is 11 residues long. CDR3 loop: CASSIGGALFF. Here the CDR3 DNA reads TGTGCCAGTAGTATAGGAGGTGCACTGTTTTTT.

The chain is built from TRBV18 and TRBJ2-5, with D uncertain. V was trimmed by 0 bases and J by 0 bases, leaving 8 bases between them. CDR1 and CDR2 from the germline V gene are KGHSH and LQKENI. The CDR3 length is 15 residues. CDR3 coding DNA: TGTGCCAGCTCACCACCGGGCCCCCACCAAGAGACCCAGTACTTC. Amino acids: CASSPPGPHQETQYF.

This chain connects TRBV7-2 to TRBJ1-6, with D possibly matching TRBD1 (6 bases). The V end lost 7 bases, the J end lost 8 bases, and 21 bases lay between the germline ends. Germline V CDR1 and CDR2: SGHTA, FQGNSA. CDR3 length: 16 amino acids. CDR3 sequence (DNA): TGTGCCAGCATCAAACAGGGCCGGCTTGGGGATTCACCCCTCCACTTT. Encoded protein: CASIKQGRLGDSPLHF.

The V and J genes are TRBV6-1 and TRBJ2-7; a weak D match, TRBD1 (5 bases). V was pared by 1 base and J by 2 bases, with 6 bases between. CDR1 is MNHNS, CDR2 SASEGT, per germline. This CDR3 comprises 13 residues. CDR3 sequence: CASSEGGAYEQYF. The CDR3 nucleotides read TGTGCCAGCAGTGAAGGGGGCGCCTACGAGCAGTACTTC.